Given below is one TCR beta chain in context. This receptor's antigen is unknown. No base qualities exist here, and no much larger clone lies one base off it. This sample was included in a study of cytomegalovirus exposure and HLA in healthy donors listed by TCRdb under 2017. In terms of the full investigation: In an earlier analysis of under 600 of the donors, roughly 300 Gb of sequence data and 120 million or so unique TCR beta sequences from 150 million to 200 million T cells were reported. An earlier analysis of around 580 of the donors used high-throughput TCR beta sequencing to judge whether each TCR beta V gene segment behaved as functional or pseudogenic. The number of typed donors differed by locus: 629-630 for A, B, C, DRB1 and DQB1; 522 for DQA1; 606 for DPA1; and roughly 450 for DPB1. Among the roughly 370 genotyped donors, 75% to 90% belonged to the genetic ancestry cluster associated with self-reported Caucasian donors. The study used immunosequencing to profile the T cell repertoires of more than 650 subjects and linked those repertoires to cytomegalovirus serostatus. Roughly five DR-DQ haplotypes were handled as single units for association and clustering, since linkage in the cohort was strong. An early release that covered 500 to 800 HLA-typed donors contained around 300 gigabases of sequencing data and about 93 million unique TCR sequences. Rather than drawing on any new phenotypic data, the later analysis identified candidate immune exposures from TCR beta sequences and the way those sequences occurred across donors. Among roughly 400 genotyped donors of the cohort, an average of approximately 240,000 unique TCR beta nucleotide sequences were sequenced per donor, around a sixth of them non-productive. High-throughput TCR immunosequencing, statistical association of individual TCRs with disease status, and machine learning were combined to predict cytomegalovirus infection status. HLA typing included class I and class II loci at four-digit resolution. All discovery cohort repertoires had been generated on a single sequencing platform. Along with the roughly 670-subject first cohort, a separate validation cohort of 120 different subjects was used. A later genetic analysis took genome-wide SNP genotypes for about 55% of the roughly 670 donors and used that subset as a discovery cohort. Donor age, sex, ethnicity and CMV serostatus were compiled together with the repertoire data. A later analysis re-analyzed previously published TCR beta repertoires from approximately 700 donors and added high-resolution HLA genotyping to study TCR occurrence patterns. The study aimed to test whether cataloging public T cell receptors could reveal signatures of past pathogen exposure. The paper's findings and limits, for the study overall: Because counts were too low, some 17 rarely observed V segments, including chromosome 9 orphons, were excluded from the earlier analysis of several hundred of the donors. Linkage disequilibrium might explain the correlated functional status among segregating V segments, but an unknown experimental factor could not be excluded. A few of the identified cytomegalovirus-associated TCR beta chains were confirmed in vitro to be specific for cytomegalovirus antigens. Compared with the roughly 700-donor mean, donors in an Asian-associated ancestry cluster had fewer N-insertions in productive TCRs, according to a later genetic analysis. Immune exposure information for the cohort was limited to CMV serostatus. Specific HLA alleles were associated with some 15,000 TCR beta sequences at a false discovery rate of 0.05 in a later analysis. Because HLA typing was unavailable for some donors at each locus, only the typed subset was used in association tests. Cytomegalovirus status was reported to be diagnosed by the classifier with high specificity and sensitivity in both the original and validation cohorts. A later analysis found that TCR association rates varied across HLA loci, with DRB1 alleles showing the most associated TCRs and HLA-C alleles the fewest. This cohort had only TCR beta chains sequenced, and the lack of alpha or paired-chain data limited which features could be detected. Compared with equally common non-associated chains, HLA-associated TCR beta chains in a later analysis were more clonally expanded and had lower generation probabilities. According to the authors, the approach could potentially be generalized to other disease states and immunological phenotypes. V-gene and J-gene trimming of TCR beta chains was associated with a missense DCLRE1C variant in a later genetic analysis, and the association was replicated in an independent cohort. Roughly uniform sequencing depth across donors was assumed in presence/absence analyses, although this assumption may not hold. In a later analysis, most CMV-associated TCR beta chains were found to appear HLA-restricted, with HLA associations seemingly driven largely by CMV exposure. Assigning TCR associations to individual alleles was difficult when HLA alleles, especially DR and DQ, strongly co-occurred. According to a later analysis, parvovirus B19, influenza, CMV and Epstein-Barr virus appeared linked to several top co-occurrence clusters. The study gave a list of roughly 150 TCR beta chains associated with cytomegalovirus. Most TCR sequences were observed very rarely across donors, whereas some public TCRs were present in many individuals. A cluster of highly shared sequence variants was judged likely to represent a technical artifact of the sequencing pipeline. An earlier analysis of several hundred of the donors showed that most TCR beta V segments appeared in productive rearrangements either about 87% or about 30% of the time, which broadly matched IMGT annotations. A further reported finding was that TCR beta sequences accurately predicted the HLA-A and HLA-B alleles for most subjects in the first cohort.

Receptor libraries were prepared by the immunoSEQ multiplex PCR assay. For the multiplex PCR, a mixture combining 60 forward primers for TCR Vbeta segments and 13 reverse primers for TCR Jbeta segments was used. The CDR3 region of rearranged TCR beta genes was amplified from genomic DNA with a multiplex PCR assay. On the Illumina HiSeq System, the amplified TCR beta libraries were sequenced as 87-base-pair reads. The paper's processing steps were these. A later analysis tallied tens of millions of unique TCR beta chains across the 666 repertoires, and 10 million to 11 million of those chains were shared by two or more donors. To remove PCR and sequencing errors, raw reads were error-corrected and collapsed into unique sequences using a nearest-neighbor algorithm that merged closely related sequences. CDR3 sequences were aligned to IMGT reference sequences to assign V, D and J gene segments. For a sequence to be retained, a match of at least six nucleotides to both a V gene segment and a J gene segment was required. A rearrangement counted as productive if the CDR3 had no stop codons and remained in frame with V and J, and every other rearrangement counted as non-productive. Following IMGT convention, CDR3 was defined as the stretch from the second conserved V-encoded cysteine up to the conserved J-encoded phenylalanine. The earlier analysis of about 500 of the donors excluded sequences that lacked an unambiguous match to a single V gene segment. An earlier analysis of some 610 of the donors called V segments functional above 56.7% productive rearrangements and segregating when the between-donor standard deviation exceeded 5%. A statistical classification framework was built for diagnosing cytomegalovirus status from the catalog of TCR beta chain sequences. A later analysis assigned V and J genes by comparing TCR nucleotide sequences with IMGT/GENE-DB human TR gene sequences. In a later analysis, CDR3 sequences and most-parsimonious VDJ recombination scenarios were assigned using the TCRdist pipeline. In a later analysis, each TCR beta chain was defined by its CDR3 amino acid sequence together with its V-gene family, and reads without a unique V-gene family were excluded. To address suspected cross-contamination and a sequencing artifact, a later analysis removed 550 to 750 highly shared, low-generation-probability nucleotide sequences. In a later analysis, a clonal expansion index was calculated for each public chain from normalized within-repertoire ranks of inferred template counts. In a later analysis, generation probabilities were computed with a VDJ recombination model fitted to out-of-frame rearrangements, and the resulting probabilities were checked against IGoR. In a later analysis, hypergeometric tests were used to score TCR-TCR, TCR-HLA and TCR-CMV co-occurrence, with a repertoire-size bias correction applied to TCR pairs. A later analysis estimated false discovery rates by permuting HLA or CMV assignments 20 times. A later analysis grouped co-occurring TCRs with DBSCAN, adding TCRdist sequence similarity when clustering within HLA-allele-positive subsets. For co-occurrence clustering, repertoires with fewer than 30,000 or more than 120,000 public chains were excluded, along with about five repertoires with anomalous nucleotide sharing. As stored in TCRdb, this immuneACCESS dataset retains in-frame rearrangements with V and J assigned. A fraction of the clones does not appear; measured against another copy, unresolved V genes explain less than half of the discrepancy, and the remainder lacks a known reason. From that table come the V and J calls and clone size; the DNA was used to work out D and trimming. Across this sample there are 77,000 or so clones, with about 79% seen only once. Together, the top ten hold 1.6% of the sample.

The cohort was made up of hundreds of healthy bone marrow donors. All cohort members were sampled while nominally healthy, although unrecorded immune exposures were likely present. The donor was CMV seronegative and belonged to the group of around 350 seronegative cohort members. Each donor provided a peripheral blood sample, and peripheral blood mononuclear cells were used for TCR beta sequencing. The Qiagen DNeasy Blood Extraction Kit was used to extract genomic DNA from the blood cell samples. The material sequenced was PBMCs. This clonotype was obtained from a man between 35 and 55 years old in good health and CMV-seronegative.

CDR3 reads: CASSFGGGYYEQYF. The DNA sequence reads TGTGCCAGCAGCTTTGGGGGAGGGTACTACGAGCAGTACTTC. The rearrangement combines TRBV5-6 with TRBJ2-7; 7 central bases correspond to TRBD2. The V end gives up 2 bases and the J end 3 bases, leaving 5 bases in the junction not matched to a gene. Inclusive of the bounding cysteine and phenylalanine, the CDR3 is 14 residues long. Of all the DNA, just the CDR3 is kept, 42 bases in frame from base 1. The germline V gene yields SGHDT for CDR1 and YYEEEE for CDR2.